The 19 T cell receptor beta chains presented below share a single source sample, sequenced in a study of identical twins listed by TCRdb under 2016. The library was produced with 5' RACE. Instrument on record: Illumina HiSeq 2000. TCRdb reworked the public reads: Q25 trimming with fastp, MiXCR clone assembly, productive beta chains retained. Every distinct CDR3 protein forms one entry, paired with its most common genes and DNA. For this sample there are 700,000 or so distinct CDR3 sequences; 8.6% appear just once. Clones ranked in the top ten supply 0.98% of the sample. The data were also submitted as part of a second study, on yellow fever vaccine responses in identical twins.

Sequencing was done on a sample of PBMCs. The receptors come from a young woman in good health.

A note on this clonotype: With a much larger clone just one base away, this may be a read error. The CDR3 nucleotides read TGTGCCAGCAGCTTATGTTGGACTAGCATTCACGAGCAGTACTTC. Translating gives CASSLCWTSIHEQYF. The chain combines TRBV7-2 with TRBJ2-7; TRBD2 aligns across 8 bases. V dropped 2 bases and J dropped 5; count of bases not matched to a gene: 8. Per the germline V gene, CDR1 is SGHTA and CDR2 is FQGNSA. The CDR3 runs 15 residues.

The sample holds a few counts of this clonotype. The chain is built from TRBV9 and TRBJ2-7; D possibly corresponds to TRBD1 (6 bases). This CDR3 has 13 residues. Trimming stripped 1 base from V and 5 bases from J, with 10 bases between. The germline gives CDR1 SGDLS, CDR2 YYNGEE. CDR3 sequence (DNA): TGTGCCAGCAGCGTAAAACAGGGCAACGAGCAGTACTTC. Its protein product is CASSVKQGNEQYF. Drawing the rest from reference TRBV9 and TRBJ2-7, the complete variable domain is DSGVTQTPKHLITATGQRVTLRCSPRSGDLSVYWYQQSLDQGLQFLIQYYNGEERAKGNILERFSAQQFPDLHSELNLSSLELGDSALYFCASSVKQGNEQYFGPGTRLTVT.

Points on this clonotype: One junction end disagrees with the germline gene, perhaps due to a read error. V and J are TRBV7-3 and TRBJ2-3; D not certain. The V gene's germline CDR1 is SGHTA and CDR2 FQGTGA. This CDR3 spans 13 amino acids. This CDR3 is CDSSAYRADTQYF. In DNA form, the CDR3 reads TGTGACAGCAGCGCCTATAGAGCAGATACGCAGTATTTT.

The table lists this clonotype with many counts. The gene calls are TRBV29-1 and TRBJ2-3; D uncertain. This CDR3 region has 10 residues. From germline, CDR1 is SQVTM and CDR2 ANQGSEA. The germline V and J ends were trimmed by 6 bases and 6 bases, with 7 bases remaining between them. CDR3 residues: CSVLRDTQYF. CDR3 sequence (DNA): TGCAGCGTCCTACGGGATACGCAGTATTTT.

The chain joins TRBV24-1 to TRBJ2-3, with 9 nucleotides matching TRBD2. In germline, CDR1 is KGHDR, CDR2 SFDVKD. This CDR3 comprises 15 residues. V was clipped by 3 bases and J by 6 bases; unmatched bases: 6. The CDR3 protein is CATSDRRGGQDTQYF. For the CDR3, the DNA is TGTGCCACCAGTGATCGGCGGGGGGGCCAGGATACGCAGTATTTT.

For the CDR3, the DNA is TGCAGTGCTAGGAGGGGCGGGAGGGCCATGGATGAGCAGTTCTTC. Amino acids: CSARRGGRAMDEQFF. The chain links TRBV20-1 to TRBJ2-1; TRBD2 matches at 9 bases. Germline CDR1 reads DFQATT; CDR2 reads SNEGSKA (reference sequence). This CDR3 comprises 15 residues. With V trimmed by 3 bases and J by 8 bases, 11 bases remained unmatched.

This chain connects TRBV15 to TRBJ1-2; D is uncertain. Trimming pared 1 base from V and 1 base from J, leaving 7 bases between. The CDR3 is made up of 14 amino acids. Germline CDR1 and CDR2: LNHNV and YYDKDF (reference sequence). The chain's CDR3 is CATSRVAVNYGYTF. The CDR3 DNA reads TGTGCCACCAGCAGAGTGGCAGTTAACTATGGCTACACCTTC. The variable domain in full, completed from reference TRBV15 and TRBJ1-2, reads DAMVIQNPRYQVTQFGKPVTLSCSQTLNHNVMYWYQQKSSQAPKLLFHYYDKDFNNEADTPDNFQSRRPNTSFCFLDIRSPGLGDTAMYLCATSRVAVNYGYTFGSGTRLTVV.

This chain links TRBV6-5 with TRBJ2-1; D perhaps matches TRBD1 (6 bases). Trimming took off 3 bases at V and 5 bases at J, with 11 bases between the two ends. The germline V gene encodes CDR1 MNHEY and CDR2 SVGAGI. The CDR3 has 14 residues. DNA of the CDR3: TGTGCCAGCAGTTATATCACAGGGCACAATGAGCAGTTCTTC. Its translation: CASSYITGHNEQFF.

This clonotype came up a few times. The chain employs TRBV5-1 and TRBJ2-7, with D perhaps TRBD2 (6 bases). The CDR3 length is 14 residues. Trimming removed 3 bases at V and 4 bases at J, with 14 bases between. The germline gives CDR1 SGHRS, CDR2 YFSETQ. CDR3 sequence reads: CASSSTRTPYEQYF. The CDR3 DNA is TGCGCCAGCAGCTCGACTAGGACACCTTACGAGCAGTACTTC.

Details on this clonotype: Possible read error: a much larger clone is one base away. This sequence joins TRBV12-3 or TRBV12-4 and TRBJ1-5, with D uncertain. The CDR3 is 14 residues long. CDR3 coding DNA: TGTGCCAGCAGTTTGGAGACGTCCAATCAGCCCCACCATTTT. Protein product: CASSLETSNQPHHF.

The chain joins TRBV6-1 to TRBJ2-1, with 11 bases lining up with TRBD2. From germline, CDR1 is MNHNS and CDR2 SASEGT. The CDR3 loop spans 17 amino acids. V lost 6 bases to trimming and J lost 2 bases; unmatched junction nucleotides: 9. The CDR3 nucleotides are TGTGCCAGCAGCCATACTAGCGGGAGATCCCCCTACAATGAGCAGTTCTTC. Protein: CASSHTSGRSPYNEQFF.

This clonotype showed up just a few times. The rearrangement uses TRBV6-2 or TRBV6-3 and TRBJ2-7; 7 bases match TRBD1. The V segment lost 6 bases and the J segment 2 bases; nucleotides outside the gene matches: 13. In germline, CDR1 is MNHEY, CDR2 SVGEGT. The CDR3 runs to 16 residues. This CDR3 is CASSNHRDRNPYEQYF. CDR3 nucleotides: TGTGCCAGCAGCAATCACCGGGACAGAAATCCCTACGAGCAGTACTTC.

The chain employs TRBV13 and TRBJ2-1; D may be TRBD1 (5 bases). V gave up 3 bases and J gave up 13 bases, with 25 bases separating them. The CDR3 covers 16 residues. Germline values: CDR1 PRHDT, CDR2 FYEKMQ (reference sequence). This CDR3 is CASSLMPVDDSGLQFF. The CDR3 DNA reads as TGTGCCAGCAGCTTGATGCCGGTTGACGACAGTGGGCTCCAGTTCTTC.

This clonotype was picked up many times. The V and J genes are TRBV7-9 and TRBJ1-1; D gene uncertain. CDR1 and CDR2 (germline): SEHNR, FQNEAQ (reference sequence). Trimming removed 4 bases at V and 8 bases at J, with 11 bases between. The CDR3 totals 12 residues. The CDR3 is CASSSIAKEAFF. As DNA, the CDR3 is TGTGCCAGCAGCTCTATAGCTAAGGAAGCTTTCTTT.

V and J are TRBV3-1 and TRBJ2-5; D gene ambiguous. Trimming removed 1 base at V and 7 bases at J, with 13 bases between. The germline gives CDR1 LGHDT, CDR2 YNNKEL (reference sequence). The CDR3 extends over 14 amino acids. In DNA form, the CDR3 reads TGTGCCAGCAGCCAAGGTCAAGGGCCGACGACCCAGTACTTC. Translating gives CASSQGQGPTTQYF.

Many counts were recorded for this clonotype. The rearrangement links TRBV5-5 to TRBJ2-3; D remains ambiguous. V lost 1 base to trimming and J lost 4 bases, with 13 bases between them. The CDR3 extends over 15 amino acids. Germline assignment: CDR1 SGHKS and CDR2 YYEKEE (reference sequence). The CDR3 loop reads CASSLIGQRSDTQYF. CDR3 nucleotides: TGTGCCAGCAGCTTGATTGGGCAGCGATCAGATACGCAGTATTTT.

This clonotype was detected many times. The genes are TRBV5-1 and TRBJ2-2; D gene ambiguous. CDR3 length equals 15 residues. Per germline, CDR1 SGHRS and CDR2 YFSETQ. With 6 bases removed from V and 2 bases from J, the gap between germline ends came to 14 bases. The CDR3 protein is CASTLPASNTGELFF. For the CDR3, the DNA is TGCGCCAGCACCCTTCCGGCCAGCAACACCGGGGAGCTGTTTTTT.

Ten or more counts support this clonotype. CDR3 coding DNA: TGTGCCATCAGTCTCGAGCGGGAGTGGAACGAGCAGTACTTC. This translates into CAISLEREWNEQYF. This chain uses TRBV10-3 with TRBJ2-7; TRBD2 agrees at 8 bases. Germline values: CDR1 ENHRY, CDR2 SYGVKD. The CDR3 extends over 14 amino acids. J gave up 5 bases and V 5 bases, and 8 bases lay outside the gene matches.

In its sample, this clonotype was seen many times. The rearrangement links TRBV5-1 to TRBJ2-6; D is possibly TRBD1 (5 bases). Trimming shortened V by 2 bases and J by 2 bases, and 8 bases separated the two germline ends. Per the germline V gene, CDR1 is SGHRS and CDR2 is YFSETQ. There are 15 residues in the CDR3. CDR3 sequence reads: CASSLIGAGANVLTF. The CDR3 DNA sequence: TGCGCCAGCAGCTTAATAGGGGCTGGGGCCAACGTCCTGACTTTC.